This T cell receptor beta chain derives from a study of radiation and T cells in renal cell carcinoma. Time point denoted: baseline pretreatment blood. Stated treatment: 15 Gy SBRT to primary tumor, nephrectomy 4 weeks later. Repertoires were generated with immunoSEQ multiplex PCR, while TCRdb's copy carries only in-frame clones and drops some. The sample records 130,000 to 150,000 clones, approximately 90% being singletons. This clone was recorded only once. The CDR3 is 14 residues long. V was cut by 1 base and J by 8 bases, with 9 bases left in between. Germline V gene lookup returns CDR1 SEHNR and CDR2 FQNEAQ (reference sequence).

The source was blood, collected from a patient whose treatment included radiotherapy and nephrectomy. The sequence derives from a woman aged 70-85 years with renal cell carcinoma. The V and J genes are TRBV7-9 and TRBJ1-6; a possible D gene is TRBD1 (5 bases). The CDR3 protein is CASSLDRGDSPLHF. The CDR3 region has the DNA TGTGCCAGCAGCTTAGATAGGGGAGATTCACCCCTCCACTTT.